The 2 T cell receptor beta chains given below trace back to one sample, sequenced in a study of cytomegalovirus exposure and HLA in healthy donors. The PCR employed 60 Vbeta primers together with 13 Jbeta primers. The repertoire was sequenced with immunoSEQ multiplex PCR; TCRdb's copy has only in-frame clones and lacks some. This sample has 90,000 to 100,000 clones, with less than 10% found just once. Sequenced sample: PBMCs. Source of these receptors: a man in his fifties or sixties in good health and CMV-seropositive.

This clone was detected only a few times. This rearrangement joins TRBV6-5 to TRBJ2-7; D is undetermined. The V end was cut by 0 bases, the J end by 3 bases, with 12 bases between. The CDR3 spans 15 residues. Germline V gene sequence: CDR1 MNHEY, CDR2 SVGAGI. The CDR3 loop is CASSYSSTIIYEQYF. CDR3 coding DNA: TGTGCCAGCAGTTACTCGAGTACGATTATCTACGAGCAGTACTTC.

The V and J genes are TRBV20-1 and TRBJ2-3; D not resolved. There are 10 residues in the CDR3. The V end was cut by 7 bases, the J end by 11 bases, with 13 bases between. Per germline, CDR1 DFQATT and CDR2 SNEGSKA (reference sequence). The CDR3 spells CSDSSAEQYF. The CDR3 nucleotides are TGCAGTGATAGTTCGGCGGAGCAGTATTTT.